This paragraph covers one T cell receptor beta chain sequence. It was one heparinised blood draw, averaging around 100 mL, that each donor gave. Germline-derived CDR1 and CDR2 are SQVTM and ANQGSEA. The V end was cut by 2 bases, the J end by 3 bases, with 5 bases between. The CDR3 loop spans 11 amino acids. Expressed TCRB transcripts were sequenced because the entire RNA isolate underwent reverse transcription. The assay was immunoSEQ multiplex PCR, and TCRdb's table has in-frame clones only and misses some. The repertoire holds about 620,000 clones, with roughly a sixth as singletons. The data were taken from a study of beta chain features in type 1 diabetes. Study in general: Age, gender and cell yields were similar between patients and healthy donors.

The receptor comes from a man younger than 35 in good health. The specimen sequenced was naive CD4+ T cells from blood. The rearrangement links TRBV29-1 to TRBJ2-7; D gene uncertain. Here the CDR3 reads CSVETVYEQYF. The CDR3 coding sequence is TGCAGCGTTGAAACGGTCTACGAGCAGTACTTC.